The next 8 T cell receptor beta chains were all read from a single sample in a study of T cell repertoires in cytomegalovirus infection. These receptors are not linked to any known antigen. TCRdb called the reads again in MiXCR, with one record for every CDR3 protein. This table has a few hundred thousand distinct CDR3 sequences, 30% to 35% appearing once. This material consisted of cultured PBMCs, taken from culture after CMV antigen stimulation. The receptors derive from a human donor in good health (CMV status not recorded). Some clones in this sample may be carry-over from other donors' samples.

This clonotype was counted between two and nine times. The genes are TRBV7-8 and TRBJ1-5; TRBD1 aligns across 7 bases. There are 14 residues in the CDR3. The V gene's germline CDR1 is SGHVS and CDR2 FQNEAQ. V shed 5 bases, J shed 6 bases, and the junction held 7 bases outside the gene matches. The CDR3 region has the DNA TGTGCCAGCAGCCTAGACAGGGATTCTCAGCCCCAGCATTTT. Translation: CASSLDRDSQPQHF.

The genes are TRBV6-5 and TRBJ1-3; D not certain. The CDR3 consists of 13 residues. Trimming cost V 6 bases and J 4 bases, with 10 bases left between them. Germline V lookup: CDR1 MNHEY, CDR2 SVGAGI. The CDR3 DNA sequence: TGTGCCAGCAGCCCAGCTACGGGAAACACCATATATTTT. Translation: CASSPATGNTIYF.

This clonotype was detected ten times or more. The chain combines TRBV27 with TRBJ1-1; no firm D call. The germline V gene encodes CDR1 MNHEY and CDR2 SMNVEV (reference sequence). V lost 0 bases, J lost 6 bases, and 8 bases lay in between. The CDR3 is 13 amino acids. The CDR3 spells CASSLSQAAEAFF. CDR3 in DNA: TGTGCCAGCAGTTTATCTCAAGCGGCTGAAGCTTTCTTT.

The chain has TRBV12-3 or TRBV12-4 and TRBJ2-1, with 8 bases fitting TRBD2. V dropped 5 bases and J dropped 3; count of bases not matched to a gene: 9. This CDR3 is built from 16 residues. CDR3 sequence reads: CASSPGGSGNYNEQFF. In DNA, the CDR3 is TGTGCCAGCAGTCCTGGGGGTAGCGGGAACTACAATGAGCAGTTCTTC.

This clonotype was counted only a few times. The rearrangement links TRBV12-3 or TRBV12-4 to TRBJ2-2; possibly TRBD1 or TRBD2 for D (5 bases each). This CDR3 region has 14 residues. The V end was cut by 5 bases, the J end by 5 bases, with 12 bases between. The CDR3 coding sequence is TGTGCCAGCAGTGTATCAGGGAGTACCGGGGAGCTGTTTTTT. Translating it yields CASSVSGSTGELFF.

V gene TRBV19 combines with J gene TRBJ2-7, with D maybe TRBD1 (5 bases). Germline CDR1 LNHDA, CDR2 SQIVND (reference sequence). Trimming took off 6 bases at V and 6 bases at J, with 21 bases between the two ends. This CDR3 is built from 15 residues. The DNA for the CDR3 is TGTGCCAGTAGCTCGTCAAAGGGGCGATTAGGCGAGCAGTACTTC. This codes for CASSSSKGRLGEQYF. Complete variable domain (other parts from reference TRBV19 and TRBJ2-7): DGGITQSPKYLFRKEGQNVTLSCEQNLNHDAMYWYRQDPGQGLRLIYYSQIVNDFQKGDIAEGYSVSREKKESFPLTVTSAQKNPTAFYLCASSSSKGRLGEQYFGPGTRLTVT.

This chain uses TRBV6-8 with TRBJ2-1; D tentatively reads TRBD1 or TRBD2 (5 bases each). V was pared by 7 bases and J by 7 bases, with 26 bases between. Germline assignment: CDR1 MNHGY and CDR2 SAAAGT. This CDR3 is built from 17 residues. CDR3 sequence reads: CASTQRWVSEGKNEQFF. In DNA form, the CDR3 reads TGTGCCAGCACCCAGAGGTGGGTCAGCGAGGGGAAGAATGAGCAGTTCTTC.

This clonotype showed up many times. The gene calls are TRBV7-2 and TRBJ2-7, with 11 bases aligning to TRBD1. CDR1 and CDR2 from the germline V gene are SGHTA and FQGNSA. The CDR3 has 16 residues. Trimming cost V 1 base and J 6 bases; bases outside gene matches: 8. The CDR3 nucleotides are TGTGCCAGCAGCTTAGGGTTCGGACAGGGGGCGTTCGAGCAGTACTTC. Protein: CASSLGFGQGAFEQYF. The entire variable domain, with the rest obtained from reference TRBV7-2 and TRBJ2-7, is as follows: GAGVSQSPSNKVTEKGKDVELRCDPISGHTALYWYRQSLGQGLEFLIYFQGNSAPDKSGLPSDRFSAERTGGSVSTLTIQRTQQEDSAVYLCASSLGFGQGAFEQYFGPGTRLTVT.